This TCR beta chain derives from a study of blood T cell repertoires in COVID-19. Per the authors' pipeline: Amplification from reference gene primers served as the basis for estimated nucleated cell counts. Using immunoSEQ multiplex PCR, the repertoire was profiled, and TCRdb retains in-frame clones only, with some absent. The V and J calls and the clone size are those of that table, but D and trimming were determined from the DNA. Among hundreds of thousands of clones listed, more than 75% were seen once. This clone was counted a single time. CDR3 length: 12 residues. Germline assignment: CDR1 GTSNPN and CDR2 SVGIG (reference sequence). The V gene lost 3 bases and the J gene lost 4 bases, with 9 bases spanning the gap.

This chain joins TRBV30 and TRBJ1-1; a possible D gene is TRBD1 (6 bases). The sample taken for sequencing was PBMCs or T cells enriched from blood (not recorded which). This receptor was obtained from a woman aged 45-60 years who had recovered from COVID-19. CDR3 in DNA: TGTGCCTGGAGGACAGGCGCCACTGAAGCTTTCTTT. Its protein product is CAWRTGATEAFF.